What follows is one TCR beta chain and its context. These data belong to a study of technical replicates of blood from several donors. CDR3 size: 14 residues. CDR1 ENHRY and CDR2 SYGVKD come from the germline V gene. With V trimmed by 9 bases and J by 5 bases, 6 bases remained unmatched. Some clones are missing from TCRdb's copy, which holds only in-frame ones; the method was immunoSEQ multiplex PCR. Of fewer than 75,000 clones in the sample, around 89% were seen once. The chain has TRBV10-3 and TRBJ2-3, with TRBD2 identical over 12 bases. The specimen was PBMCs. This TCR derives from a human donor in good health. Some clones in this sample may be carry-over from other donors' samples. CDR3 loop: CAIGPGLAGDTQYF. DNA of the CDR3: TGTGCCATAGGGCCGGGACTAGCGGGAGATACGCAGTATTTT.